Below are 32 T cell receptor beta chains sequenced from a single sample in a study of cytomegalovirus exposure and HLA in healthy donors. The PCR ran on 60 Vbeta and 13 Jbeta primers. The data were produced by immunoSEQ multiplex PCR, yet TCRdb's version contains in-frame clones alone and is incomplete. The data contain over 100,000 clones, approximately 81% of them seen just once; the ten biggest clones take up around 7.2%. Sequenced material: PBMCs. The receptors stem from a male donor in good health and CMV-seronegative.

This rearrangement joins TRBV4-2 to TRBJ2-2, with D uncertain. The germline CDR1 and CDR2 sequences are LGHNA and YNFKEQ. V dropped 0 bases and J dropped 1 base, with 6 bases sitting between them. This CDR3 spans 15 amino acids. The CDR3 reads CASSQEQVNTGELFF. The CDR3 DNA sequence: TGTGCCAGCAGCCAAGAACAAGTGAACACCGGGGAGCTGTTTTTT.

The J gene is TRBJ2-1, the V gene TRBV6-1, with D possibly matching TRBD1 (7 bases). Germline lookup yields CDR1 MNHNS and CDR2 SASEGT. V was shortened by 1 base and J by 6 bases, with 10 bases between the two germline ends. This CDR3 is built from 14 residues. This CDR3 reads CASSEGGDSNEQFF. CDR3 sequence (DNA): TGTGCCAGCAGTGAAGGCGGGGACAGCAATGAGCAGTTCTTC.

This clone has just a few counts. The chain combines TRBV6-9 with TRBJ2-7, with no clear D. The germline CDR1 and CDR2 sequences are MNHGY and SVAAGI. Between the trimmed V and J ends, which lost 8 bases and 5 bases, there was a span of 16 bases. The CDR3 loop spans 13 amino acids. In DNA, the CDR3 is TGTGCCAGCCCGGAGATTCTCCCCCACGAGCAGTACTTC. Its translation: CASPEILPHEQYF.

V gene TRBV14 combines with J gene TRBJ2-4; TRBD1 is a possible D gene (5 bases). Trimming pared 4 bases from V and 3 bases from J, leaving 16 bases between. Germline V gene sequence: CDR1 SGHDN, CDR2 FVKESK. The CDR3 has 16 amino acids. The CDR3 DNA follows: TGTGCCAGCAGCCGGGCTACAGGACACTTCAAAAACATTCAGTACTTC. Protein: CASSRATGHFKNIQYF.

This clone was counted between two and nine times. The chain is built from TRBV7-2 and TRBJ1-2; TRBD1 is a possible D gene (6 bases). Germline CDR1 SGHTA, CDR2 FQGNSA. V gave up 0 bases and J gave up 3 bases, with 11 bases separating them. The CDR3 is made up of 15 amino acids. The CDR3 DNA reads TGTGCCAGCAGCTTAGCGGGGGAGGGGGACTATGGCTACACCTTC. This encodes CASSLAGEGDYGYTF.

On this clone itself: Distinct nucleotide sequences in the sample also encode this CDR3. The chain combines TRBV27 with TRBJ2-3; 8 bases fit TRBD2. With V trimmed by 2 bases and J by 0 bases, 4 bases remained unmatched. The CDR3 runs 16 residues. Germline assignment: CDR1 MNHEY and CDR2 SMNVEV (reference sequence). CDR3 sequence (DNA): TGTGCCAGCAGTTTACAGCGGGGGCCTAGCACAGATACGCAGTATTTT. The encoded protein is CASSLQRGPSTDTQYF.

CDR3 nucleotide sequence: TGCGCCAGCAGCCCTGGACAGGGGGACTATGGCTACACCTTC. Translation: CASSPGQGDYGYTF. The V and J genes are TRBV4-3 and TRBJ1-2; 10 bases agree with TRBD1. This CDR3 has 14 residues. From germline, CDR1 is LGHNA and CDR2 YSLEER. J was trimmed by 3 bases and V by 4 bases; bases with no gene match: 2.

This clone was counted a single time. The chain employs TRBV30 and TRBJ2-2; TRBD1 might be the D (6 bases). The ends were cut back, 4 bases at V and 4 bases at J, with 16 bases in the middle. This CDR3 is built from 15 residues. Germline V gene sequence: CDR1 GTSNPN, CDR2 SVGIG (reference sequence). The CDR3 reads CAWILRGRGTGELFF. DNA of the CDR3: TGTGCCTGGATACTCCGGGGCAGGGGCACCGGGGAGCTGTTTTTT. Full variable domain (missing parts from reference TRBV30 and TRBJ2-2): SQTIHQWPATLVQPVGSPLSLECTVEGTSNPNLYWYRQAAGRGLQLLFYSVGIGQISSEVPQNLSASRPQDRQFILSSKKLLLSDSGFYLCAWILRGRGTGELFFGEGSRLTVL.

The V call is TRBV18, the J call TRBJ2-1; no clear D gene. Trimming shortened V by 2 bases and J by 5 bases, and 4 bases separated the two germline ends. The CDR3 loop spans 12 amino acids. Germline V lookup: CDR1 KGHSH, CDR2 LQKENI. The CDR3 here is CASSPINNEQFF. The CDR3 nucleotides are TGTGCCAGCTCACCAATCAACAATGAGCAGTTCTTC.

V and J are TRBV7-9 and TRBJ1-5; TRBD1 is a possible D gene (5 bases). Germline V gives CDR1 SEHNR, CDR2 FQNEAQ (reference sequence). This CDR3 is built from 17 residues. Trimming cost V 3 bases and J 1 base, with 16 bases left between them. The CDR3 nucleotides are TGTGCCAGCAGCTTGGGCGCAGGGTGGCTGAGCAATCAGCCCCAGCATTTT. Translation: CASSLGAGWLSNQPQHF. The whole variable domain, filled in from reference TRBV7-9 and TRBJ1-5, reads DTGVSQNPRHKITKRGQNVTFRCDPISEHNRLYWYRQTLGQGPEFLTYFQNEAQLEKSRLLSDRFSAERPKGSFSTLEIQRTEQGDSAMYLCASSLGAGWLSNQPQHFGDGTRLSIL.

The chain uses TRBV18 and TRBJ1-1; TRBD1 might be the D (5 bases). The V gene's germline CDR1 is KGHSH and CDR2 LQKENI. V lost 6 bases to trimming and J lost 1 base, with 9 bases between them. The CDR3 runs 13 residues. The CDR3 DNA reads TGTGCCAGCTCCACCGGACAGAACACTGAAGCTTTCTTT. Its protein product is CASSTGQNTEAFF.

The V gene is TRBV27, the J gene TRBJ1-2, with D unresolved. The CDR3 has 15 residues. V gave up 3 bases and J gave up 6 bases, with 17 bases separating them. CDR1 MNHEY and CDR2 SMNVEV come from the germline V gene (reference sequence). The CDR3 DNA follows: TGTGCCAGCAGTTTCCTGGAGGATATACCAAATGGCTACACCTTC. This gives the protein CASSFLEDIPNGYTF.

This clone occurred a few times. The chain uses TRBV2 and TRBJ1-1; D unclear. This CDR3 has 12 residues. Germline-derived CDR1 and CDR2 are SNHLY and FYNNEI. The V end was cut by 10 bases, the J end by 4 bases, with 13 bases between. The CDR3 DNA reads as TGTGCCACCCCGGGTGAAAGCACTGAAGCTTTCTTT. It is translated as CATPGESTEAFF.

This clone was counted a few times. CDR3 DNA: TGTGCCAGCAGCTCCTCCCGGGGGGGTTACTATGGCTACACCTTC. Its translation: CASSSSRGGYYGYTF. The V and J genes are TRBV7-9 and TRBJ1-2, with TRBD1 as a possible D gene (5 bases). The CDR3 length is 15 residues. The germline V gene has CDR1 SEHNR and CDR2 FQNEAQ (reference sequence). The germline V and J ends were trimmed by 4 bases and 3 bases, with 15 bases remaining between them. The full variable domain, completed using reference TRBV7-9 and TRBJ1-2, is DTGVSQNPRHKITKRGQNVTFRCDPISEHNRLYWYRQTLGQGPEFLTYFQNEAQLEKSRLLSDRFSAERPKGSFSTLEIQRTEQGDSAMYLCASSSSRGGYYGYTFGSGTRLTVV.

The chain links TRBV5-1 to TRBJ2-6, with 7 bases lining up with TRBD1. The junction had 7 bases not matched to a gene; V was cut back by 5 bases and J by 2 bases. Germline V lookup: CDR1 SGHRS, CDR2 YFSETQ. There are 16 residues in the CDR3. The CDR3 DNA reads as TGCGCCAGCAGTCCCGGACAGGACACTGGGGCCAACGTCCTGACTTTC. Amino acids: CASSPGQDTGANVLTF.

This chain joins TRBV27 and TRBJ2-7, with 7 bases that match TRBD1. CDR1 is MNHEY and CDR2 is SMNVEV in the germline V gene (reference sequence). V lost 6 bases to trimming and J lost 1 base; unmatched junction nucleotides: 9. There are 15 residues in the CDR3. CDR3 DNA: TGTGCCAGCAGACCTCTCGACAGGGATTCCTACGAGCAGTACTTC. Translated: CASRPLDRDSYEQYF.

This clone appeared a single time. The rearrangement joins TRBV6-6 to TRBJ2-1; 8 bases map to TRBD2. Germline V gene sequence: CDR1 MNHNY, CDR2 SVGAGI (reference sequence). The CDR3 extends over 13 amino acids. The J segment lost 6 bases and the V segment lost 5 bases, leaving 3 bases of the junction unmatched. CDR3: CASSLGGVNEQFF. The CDR3 DNA reads TGTGCCAGCAGTCTCGGGGGGGTCAATGAGCAGTTCTTC.

This clone was observed a single time. The J gene is TRBJ2-1, the V gene TRBV28, with 8 bases aligning to TRBD2. The V and J ends lost 8 bases and 4 bases, in that order; junction bases with no gene match: 10. The CDR3 covers 15 residues. The germline V gene has CDR1 MDHEN and CDR2 SYDVKM. This CDR3 reads CASSLTGGPYNEQFF. The DNA of the CDR3 is TGTGCCAGCTCCCTTACGGGGGGGCCTTACAATGAGCAGTTCTTC.

The CDR3 region is CASSFWGAEAFF. For the CDR3, the DNA is TGTGCCAGCAGTTTCTGGGGGGCTGAAGCTTTCTTT. This chain connects TRBV28 to TRBJ1-1; a possible D gene is TRBD1 (5 bases). V was cut by 3 bases and J by 6 bases, with 8 bases left in between. CDR3 length: 12 amino acids. Germline V lookup: CDR1 MDHEN, CDR2 SYDVKM.

This clone has only a few counts. The chain combines TRBV5-4 with TRBJ2-1; 9 nucleotides match TRBD2. Trimming took 4 bases from V and 0 from J; bases not matched to a gene: 5. CDR1 SGHNT and CDR2 YYREEE come from the germline V gene (reference sequence). The CDR3 has 16 amino acids. CDR3 sequence (DNA): TGTGCCAGCAGCCCCATTAGCGGGAGCTCCTACAATGAGCAGTTCTTC. Protein product: CASSPISGSSYNEQFF.

CDR3 amino acids: CASKPGVEETQYF. CDR3 DNA sequence: TGTGCCAGCAAACCGGGAGTTGAAGAGACCCAGTACTTC. V usage is TRBV2 and J usage is TRBJ2-5, with D possibly matching TRBD2 (6 bases). The V end was cut by 7 bases, the J end by 3 bases, with 12 bases between. Germline values: CDR1 SNHLY, CDR2 FYNNEI. The CDR3 totals 13 residues. Together with reference TRBV2 and TRBJ2-5, the CDR3 gives the full variable domain: EPEVTQTPSHQVTQMGQEVILRCVPISNHLYFYWYRQILGQKVEFLVSFYNNEISEKSEIFDDQFSVERPDGSNFTLKIRSTKLEDSAMYFCASKPGVEETQYFGPGTRLLVL.

About this clone: An end of the junction does not agree with germline; a read error may underlie this. This chain links TRBV10-3 with TRBJ2-7; the match to TRBD1 covers 7 bases. This CDR3 comprises 15 residues. Germline V gene sequence: CDR1 ENHRY, CDR2 SYGVKD. CDR3 sequence reads: CASSSTGDTSYEQYF. In DNA, the CDR3 is TGTGCCAGCAGTTCAACAGGGGACACCTCCTACGAGCAGTACTTC.

The rearrangement joins TRBV19 to TRBJ2-7; 9 bases are shared with TRBD1. Germline CDR1 is LNHDA and CDR2 is SQIVND (reference sequence). The CDR3 is 15 amino acids. The V and J ends lost 6 bases and 4 bases, in that order; junction bases with no gene match: 10. The CDR3 region is CASSTTQGARYEQYF. CDR3 DNA: TGTGCCAGTAGCACCACACAGGGGGCAAGGTACGAGCAGTACTTC.

The chain recombines TRBV5-6 with TRBJ2-1, with 9 positions matching TRBD2. This CDR3 contains 17 residues. V shed 1 base, J shed 3 bases, and the junction held 8 bases outside the gene matches. CDR1 and CDR2 from the germline V gene are SGHDT and YYEEEE. CDR3 sequence: CASSLTWGSGGYNEQFF. DNA for the CDR3: TGTGCCAGCAGCTTGACTTGGGGTAGCGGGGGCTACAATGAGCAGTTCTTC.

The chain uses TRBV19 and TRBJ2-7; TRBD1 agrees at 10 bases. CDR1 is LNHDA and CDR2 is SQIVND in the germline V gene (reference sequence). Trimming took 5 bases from V and 4 from J; bases not matched to a gene: 5. This CDR3 is built from 14 residues. Here the CDR3 DNA reads TGTGCCAGTAGTTCCCGGGACAGGGGATACGAGCAGTACTTC. It codes for CASSSRDRGYEQYF.

This clone was seen only once. The CDR3 nucleotides are TGCAGCGTTGAATTTACGGGGGGGATGGGCACCGGGGAGCTGTTTTTT. It is translated as CSVEFTGGMGTGELFF. The chain joins TRBV29-1 to TRBJ2-2, with TRBD2 matching 8 bases. The germline V gene encodes CDR1 SQVTM and CDR2 ANQGSEA. The CDR3 length is 16 residues. V shed 2 bases, J shed 4 bases, and the junction held 9 bases outside the gene matches.

V gene TRBV2 combines with J gene TRBJ1-3; D possibly corresponds to TRBD1 (6 bases). Trimming cost V 7 bases and J 0 bases, with 16 bases left between them. The CDR3 is 16 residues long. The germline V gene encodes CDR1 SNHLY and CDR2 FYNNEI. The CDR3 is CASTPPYRDSGNTIYF. The CDR3 DNA reads TGTGCCAGCACACCTCCTTACAGGGACTCTGGAAACACCATATATTTT.

V gene TRBV30 combines with J gene TRBJ2-3; weak D call: TRBD2 (5 bases). The V end lost 2 bases, the J end lost 2 bases, and 17 bases lay between the germline ends. The CDR3 runs 16 residues. Germline-derived CDR1 and CDR2 are GTSNPN and SVGIG (reference sequence). The CDR3 DNA reads TGTGCCTGGAGTCGGGGTTCGGGCAAATCCACAGATACGCAGTATTTT. Its protein product is CAWSRGSGKSTDTQYF.

As for this clone: Other nucleotide sequences in the sample specify the same CDR3. The rearrangement links TRBV5-1 to TRBJ2-1; D is uncertain. The CDR3 totals 15 residues. Germline values: CDR1 SGHRS, CDR2 YFSETQ. Deletions cut 0 bases from V and 0 bases from J, with 7 bases between. Written as DNA, the CDR3 is TGCGCCAGCAGCTTGGACGGGTCCTCCTACAATGAGCAGTTCTTC. This sequence encodes CASSLDGSSYNEQFF. The entire variable domain, with the rest obtained from reference TRBV5-1 and TRBJ2-1, is as follows: KAGVTQTPRYLIKTRGQQVTLSCSPISGHRSVSWYQQTPGQGLQFLFEYFSETQRNKGNFPGRFSGRQFSNSRSEMNVSTLELGDSALYLCASSLDGSSYNEQFFGPGTRLTVL.

Only a few counts were recorded for this clone. This chain uses TRBV29-1 with TRBJ2-3, with 9 positions matching TRBD2. The CDR3 is 14 residues long. V was pared by 1 base and J by 5 bases, with 4 bases of the junction left unmatched. CDR1 is SQVTM and CDR2 is ANQGSEA in the germline V gene. CDR3 amino acids: CSVEGGRAVDTQYF. CDR3 in DNA: TGCAGCGTTGAAGGCGGGAGGGCCGTAGATACGCAGTATTTT.

The J gene is TRBJ2-3, the V gene TRBV7-2; D is possibly TRBD2 (5 bases). The germline V gene has CDR1 SGHTA and CDR2 FQGNSA. The V end lost 5 bases, the J end lost 2 bases, and 8 bases lay between the germline ends. The length of the CDR3 is 13 residues. CDR3 nucleotides: TGTGCCAGCAGCGTGGACTTCACAGATACGCAGTATTTT. Translation: CASSVDFTDTQYF.

The chain is built from TRBV30 and TRBJ2-7, with D possibly being TRBD2 (5 bases). Germline values: CDR1 GTSNPN, CDR2 SVGIG (reference sequence). Trimming took off 2 bases at V and 5 bases at J, with 7 bases between the two ends. The CDR3 spans 11 residues. As DNA, the CDR3 is TGTGCCTGGAGTTACGGGGACGAGCAGTACTTC. Translation: CAWSYGDEQYF.